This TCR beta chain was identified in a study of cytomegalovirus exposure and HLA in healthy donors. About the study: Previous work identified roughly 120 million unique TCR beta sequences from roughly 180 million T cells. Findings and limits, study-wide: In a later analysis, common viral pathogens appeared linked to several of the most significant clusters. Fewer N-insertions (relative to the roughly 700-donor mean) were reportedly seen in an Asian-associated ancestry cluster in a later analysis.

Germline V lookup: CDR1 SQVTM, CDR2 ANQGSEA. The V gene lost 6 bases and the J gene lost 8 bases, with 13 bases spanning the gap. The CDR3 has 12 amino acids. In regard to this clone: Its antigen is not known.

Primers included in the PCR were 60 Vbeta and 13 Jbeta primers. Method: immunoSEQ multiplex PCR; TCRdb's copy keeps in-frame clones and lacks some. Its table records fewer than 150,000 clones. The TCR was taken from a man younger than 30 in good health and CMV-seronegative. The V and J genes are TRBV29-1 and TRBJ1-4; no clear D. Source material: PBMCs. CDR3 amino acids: CSVGRVSEKLFF. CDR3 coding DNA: TGCAGCGTGGGGAGGGTGTCGGAAAAACTGTTTTTT.